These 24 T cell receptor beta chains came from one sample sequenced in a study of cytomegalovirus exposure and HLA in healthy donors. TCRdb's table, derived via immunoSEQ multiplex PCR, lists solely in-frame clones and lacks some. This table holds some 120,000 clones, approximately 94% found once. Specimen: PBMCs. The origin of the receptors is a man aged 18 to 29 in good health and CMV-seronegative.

The CDR3 DNA is TGTGCCAGCAGCTTATCCGGGACAAACTCCTACGAGCAGTACTTC. This sequence encodes CASSLSGTNSYEQYF. V and J are TRBV11-2 and TRBJ2-7, with D tentatively TRBD1 (6 bases). The germline V gene has CDR1 SGHAT and CDR2 FQNNGV. The V and J ends lost 2 bases and 0 bases respectively, with 11 bases between them. CDR3 length equals 15 residues.

This CDR3 reads CASSRTGLGETQYF. CDR3 bases: TGTGCCAGCAGCCGGACAGGGCTGGGAGAGACCCAGTACTTC. The chain has TRBV7-3 and TRBJ2-5; the match to TRBD1 covers 8 bases. Losses at the gene ends were 5 bases for V and 4 bases for J; bases not matched to a gene: 6. This CDR3 has 14 residues. Looked up from germline, CDR1 is SGHTA and CDR2 is FQGTGA. The full variable domain, rest sourced from reference TRBV7-3 and TRBJ2-5, is GAGVSQTPSNKVTEKGKYVELRCDPISGHTALYWYRQSLGQGPEFLIYFQGTGAADDSGLPNDRFFAVRPEGSVSTLKIQRTERGDSAVYLCASSRTGLGETQYFGPGTRLLVL.

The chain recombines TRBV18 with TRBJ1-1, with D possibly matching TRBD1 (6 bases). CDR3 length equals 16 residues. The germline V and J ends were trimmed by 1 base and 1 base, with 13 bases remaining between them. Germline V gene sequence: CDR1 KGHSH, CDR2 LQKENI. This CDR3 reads CASSPRIGRGNTEAFF. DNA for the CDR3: TGTGCCAGCTCACCACGTATAGGCAGGGGGAACACTGAAGCTTTCTTT. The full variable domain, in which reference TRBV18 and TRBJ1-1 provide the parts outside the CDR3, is NAGVMQNPRHLVRRRGQEARLRCSPMKGHSHVYWYRQLPEEGLKFMVYLQKENIIDESGMPKERFSAEFPKEGPSILRIQQVVRGDSAAYFCASSPRIGRGNTEAFFGQGTRLTVV.

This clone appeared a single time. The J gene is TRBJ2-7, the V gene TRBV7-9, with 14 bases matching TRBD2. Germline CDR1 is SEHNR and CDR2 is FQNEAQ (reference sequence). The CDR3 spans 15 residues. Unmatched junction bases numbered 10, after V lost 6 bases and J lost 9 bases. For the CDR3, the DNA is TGTGCCAGCAGGGATGGGACTAGCGGGAGTGTGGGGCAGTACTTC. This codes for CASRDGTSGSVGQYF.

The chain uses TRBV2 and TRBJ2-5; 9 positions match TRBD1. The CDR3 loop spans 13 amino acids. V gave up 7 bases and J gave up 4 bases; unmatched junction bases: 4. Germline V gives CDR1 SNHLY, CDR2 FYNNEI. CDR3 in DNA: TGTGCCAGCAAGAAGGACAGGGGAGAGACCCAGTACTTC. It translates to CASKKDRGETQYF.

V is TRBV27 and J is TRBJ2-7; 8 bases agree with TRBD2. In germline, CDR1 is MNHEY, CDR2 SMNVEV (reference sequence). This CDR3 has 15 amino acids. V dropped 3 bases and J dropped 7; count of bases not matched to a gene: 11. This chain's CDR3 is CASSFPGGAGEEQYF. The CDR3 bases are TGTGCCAGCAGTTTCCCCGGGGGAGCGGGAGAGGAGCAGTACTTC.

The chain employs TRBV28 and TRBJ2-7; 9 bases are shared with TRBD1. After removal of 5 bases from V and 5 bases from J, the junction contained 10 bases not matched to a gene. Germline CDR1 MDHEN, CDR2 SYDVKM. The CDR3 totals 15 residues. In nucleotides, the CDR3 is TGTGCCAGCAGTCGGACCGGGACAGGGTCCAACGAGCAGTACTTC. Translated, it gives CASSRTGTGSNEQYF.

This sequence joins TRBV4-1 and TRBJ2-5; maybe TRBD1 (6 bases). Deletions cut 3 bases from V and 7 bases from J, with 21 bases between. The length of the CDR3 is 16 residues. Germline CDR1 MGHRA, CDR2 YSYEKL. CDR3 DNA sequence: TGCGCCAGCAGCCACCCTCAGGGGCGGATTGGGGGGACCCAGTACTTC. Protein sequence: CASSHPQGRIGGTQYF.

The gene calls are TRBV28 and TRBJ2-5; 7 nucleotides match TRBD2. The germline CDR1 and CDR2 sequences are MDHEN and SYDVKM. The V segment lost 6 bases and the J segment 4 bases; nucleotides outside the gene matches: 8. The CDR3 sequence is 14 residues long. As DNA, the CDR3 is TGTGCCAGCAGCCACGGTGGGGAGGGAGAGACCCAGTACTTC. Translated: CASSHGGEGETQYF.

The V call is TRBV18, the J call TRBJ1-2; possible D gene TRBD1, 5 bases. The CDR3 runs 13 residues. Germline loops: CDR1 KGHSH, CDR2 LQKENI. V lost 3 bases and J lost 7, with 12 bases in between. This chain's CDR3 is CASSPGAGPGYTF. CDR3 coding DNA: TGTGCCAGCTCACCCGGAGCAGGGCCTGGCTACACCTTC.

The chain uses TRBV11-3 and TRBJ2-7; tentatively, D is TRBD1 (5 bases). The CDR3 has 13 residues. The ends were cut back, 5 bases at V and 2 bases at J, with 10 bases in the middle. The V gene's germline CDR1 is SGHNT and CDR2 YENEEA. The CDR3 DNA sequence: TGTGCCAGCAGCCTCCCAGGGCCCTACGAGCAGTACTTC. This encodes CASSLPGPYEQYF.

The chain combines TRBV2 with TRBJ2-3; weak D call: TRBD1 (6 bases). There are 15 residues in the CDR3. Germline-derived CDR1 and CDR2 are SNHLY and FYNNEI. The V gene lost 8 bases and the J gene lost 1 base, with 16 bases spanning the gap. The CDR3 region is CASRDQGLGTDTQYF. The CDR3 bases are TGTGCCAGCCGCGACCAGGGGCTGGGCACAGATACGCAGTATTTT.

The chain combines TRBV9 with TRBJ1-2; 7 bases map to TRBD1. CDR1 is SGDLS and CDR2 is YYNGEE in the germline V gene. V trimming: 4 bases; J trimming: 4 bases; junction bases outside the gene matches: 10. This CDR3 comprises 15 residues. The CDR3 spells CASSPRQGPSYGYTF. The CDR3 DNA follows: TGTGCCAGCAGCCCTCGACAGGGACCCTCCTATGGCTACACCTTC.

The CDR3 DNA reads as TGTGCCAGCAGTTGGACAGGGGAGTATCAGCCCCAGCATTTT. Translated, it gives CASSWTGEYQPQHF. The genes are TRBV6-1 and TRBJ1-5; 9 nucleotides align to TRBD1. In germline, CDR1 is MNHNS, CDR2 SASEGT. The CDR3 contains 14 residues. V lost 5 bases and J lost 5; bases outside the gene matches: 4.

CDR3 bases: TGTGCCAGCAGTGATCCGGGTCGTGGGGGGGAGACCCAGTACTTC. This encodes CASSDPGRGGETQYF. The chain employs TRBV6-1 and TRBJ2-5; the D gene is possibly TRBD2 (6 bases). V was shortened by 3 bases and J by 5 bases, with 16 bases between the two germline ends. This CDR3 contains 15 residues. The germline CDR1 and CDR2 sequences are MNHNS and SASEGT.

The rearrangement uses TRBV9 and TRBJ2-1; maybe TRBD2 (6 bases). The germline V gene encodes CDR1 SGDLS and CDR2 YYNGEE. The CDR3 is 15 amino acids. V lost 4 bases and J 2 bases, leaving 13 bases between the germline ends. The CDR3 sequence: CASSPRSGAYNEQFF. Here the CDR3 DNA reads TGTGCCAGCAGCCCCCGTAGCGGAGCCTACAATGAGCAGTTCTTC.

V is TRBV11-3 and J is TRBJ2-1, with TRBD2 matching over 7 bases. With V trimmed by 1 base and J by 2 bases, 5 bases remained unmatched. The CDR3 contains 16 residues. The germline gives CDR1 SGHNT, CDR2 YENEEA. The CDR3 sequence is CASSLVWREPYNEQFF. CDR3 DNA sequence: TGTGCCAGCAGCTTAGTTTGGCGGGAGCCCTACAATGAGCAGTTCTTC.

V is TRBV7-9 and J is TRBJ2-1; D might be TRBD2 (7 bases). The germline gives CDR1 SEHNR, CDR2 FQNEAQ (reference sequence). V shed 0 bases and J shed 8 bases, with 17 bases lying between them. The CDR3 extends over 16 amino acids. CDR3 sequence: CASSLAGAGALDEQFF. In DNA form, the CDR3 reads TGTGCCAGCAGCTTAGCAGGGGCGGGGGCTTTGGATGAGCAGTTCTTC.

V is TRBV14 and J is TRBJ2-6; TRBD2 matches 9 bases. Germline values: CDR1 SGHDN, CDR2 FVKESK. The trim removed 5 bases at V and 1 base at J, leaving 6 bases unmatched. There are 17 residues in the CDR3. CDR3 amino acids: CASSSTSGLSGANVLTF. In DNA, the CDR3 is TGTGCCAGCAGCTCGACTAGCGGCCTATCTGGGGCCAACGTCCTGACTTTC.

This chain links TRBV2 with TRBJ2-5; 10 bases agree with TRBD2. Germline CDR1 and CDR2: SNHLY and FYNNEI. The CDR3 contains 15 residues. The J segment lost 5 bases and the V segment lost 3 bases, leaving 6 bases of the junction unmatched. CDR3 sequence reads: CASSEASGRRETQYF. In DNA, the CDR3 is TGTGCCAGCAGTGAGGCTAGCGGGAGAAGGGAGACCCAGTACTTC.

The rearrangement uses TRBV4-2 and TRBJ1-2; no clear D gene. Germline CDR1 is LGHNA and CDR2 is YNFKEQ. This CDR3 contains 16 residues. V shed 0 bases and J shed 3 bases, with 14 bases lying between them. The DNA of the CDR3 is TGTGCCAGCAGCCAAGAGTGGTCTTACGGGGACTATGGCTACACCTTC. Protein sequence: CASSQEWSYGDYGYTF.

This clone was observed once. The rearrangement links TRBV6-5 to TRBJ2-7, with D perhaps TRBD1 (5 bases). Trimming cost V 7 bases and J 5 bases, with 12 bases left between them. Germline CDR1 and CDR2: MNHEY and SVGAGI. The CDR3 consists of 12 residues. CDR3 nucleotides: TGTGCCAGCATGGACATAAGCCACGAGCAGTACTTC. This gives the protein CASMDISHEQYF.

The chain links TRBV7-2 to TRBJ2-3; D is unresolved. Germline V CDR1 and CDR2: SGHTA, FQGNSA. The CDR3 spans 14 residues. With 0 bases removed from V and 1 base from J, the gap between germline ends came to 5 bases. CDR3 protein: CASSLAGGTDTQYF. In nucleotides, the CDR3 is TGTGCCAGCAGCTTAGCGGGCGGCACAGATACGCAGTATTTT.

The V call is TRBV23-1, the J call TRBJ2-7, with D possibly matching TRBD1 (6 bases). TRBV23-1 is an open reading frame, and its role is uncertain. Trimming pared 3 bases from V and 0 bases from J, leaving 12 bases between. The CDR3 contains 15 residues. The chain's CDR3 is CASSHPPDSSYEQYF. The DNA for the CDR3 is TGCGCCAGCAGTCATCCCCCGGACAGCTCCTACGAGCAGTACTTC.